This T cell receptor (beta chain) was sequenced in a study of T cells in Graves' hyperthyroidism and ophthalmopathy. The wider study: The initial diagnosis was the point when peripheral blood was collected, ahead of any treatment.

The CDR3 covers 13 residues. From germline, CDR1 is SQVTM and CDR2 ANQGSEA. Trimming took 5 bases from V and 2 from J, leaving 12 bases between them. From RNA transcripts, TCR beta CDR3 regions were amplified. When the TCR CDR3 underwent first-round RT-PCR, the HTBI primer set was used. TCRdb reanalysed the multiplex PCR reads using MiXCR and keeps one entry per CDR3 protein. The table includes hundreds of thousands of distinct CDR3 sequences, 15% to 20% detected once. Lactation, pregnancy, other autoimmune disease or uncontrolled infection led to exclusion of patients. General study results and limits: Before onset, ophthalmopathy was predicted by the model a median roughly 6.8 months earlier.

This clonotype was detected many times. What it binds is unknown. This chain uses TRBV29-1 with TRBJ1-2; D is ambiguous. Sequenced input: blood. This receptor was taken from a woman aged 60 to 75 with Graves' ophthalmopathy. For the CDR3, the DNA is TGCAGCGTTAATCGCGACACAAACTATGGCTACACCTTC. Translation: CSVNRDTNYGYTF.